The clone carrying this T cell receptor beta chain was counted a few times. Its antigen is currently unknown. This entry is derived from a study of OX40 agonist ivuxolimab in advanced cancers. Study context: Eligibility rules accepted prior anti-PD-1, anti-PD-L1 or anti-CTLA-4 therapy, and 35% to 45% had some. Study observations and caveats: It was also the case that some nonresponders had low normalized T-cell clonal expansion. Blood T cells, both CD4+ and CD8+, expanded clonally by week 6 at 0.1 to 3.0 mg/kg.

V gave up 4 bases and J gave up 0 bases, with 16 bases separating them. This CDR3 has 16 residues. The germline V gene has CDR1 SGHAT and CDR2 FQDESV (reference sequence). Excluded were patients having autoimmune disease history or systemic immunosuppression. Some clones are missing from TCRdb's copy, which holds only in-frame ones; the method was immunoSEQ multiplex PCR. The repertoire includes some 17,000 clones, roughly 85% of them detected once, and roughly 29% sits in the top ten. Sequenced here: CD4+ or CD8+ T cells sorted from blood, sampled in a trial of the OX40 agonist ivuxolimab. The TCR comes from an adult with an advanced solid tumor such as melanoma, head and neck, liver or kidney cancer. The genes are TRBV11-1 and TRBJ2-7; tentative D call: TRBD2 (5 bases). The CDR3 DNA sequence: TGTGCCAGCAGCTCTAGTTCCAGGACTCGCTCCTACGAGCAGTACTTC. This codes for CASSSSSRTRSYEQYF. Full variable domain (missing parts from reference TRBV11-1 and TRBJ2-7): EAEVAQSPRYKITEKSQAVAFWCDPISGHATLYWYRQILGQGPELLVQFQDESVVDDSQLPKDRFSAERLKGVDSTLKIQPAELGDSAMYLCASSSSSRTRSYEQYFGPGTRLTVT.